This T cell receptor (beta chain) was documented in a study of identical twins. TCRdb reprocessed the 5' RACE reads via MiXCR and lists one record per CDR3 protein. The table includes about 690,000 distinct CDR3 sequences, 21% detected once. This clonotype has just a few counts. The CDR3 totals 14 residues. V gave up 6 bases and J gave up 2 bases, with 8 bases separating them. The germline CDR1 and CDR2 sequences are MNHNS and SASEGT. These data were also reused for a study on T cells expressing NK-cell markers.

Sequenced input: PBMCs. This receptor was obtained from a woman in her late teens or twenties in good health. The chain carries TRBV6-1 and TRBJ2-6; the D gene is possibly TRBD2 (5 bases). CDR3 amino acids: CASRGSAGANVLTF. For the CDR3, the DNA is TGTGCCAGCAGGGGTAGCGCTGGGGCCAACGTCCTGACTTTC.